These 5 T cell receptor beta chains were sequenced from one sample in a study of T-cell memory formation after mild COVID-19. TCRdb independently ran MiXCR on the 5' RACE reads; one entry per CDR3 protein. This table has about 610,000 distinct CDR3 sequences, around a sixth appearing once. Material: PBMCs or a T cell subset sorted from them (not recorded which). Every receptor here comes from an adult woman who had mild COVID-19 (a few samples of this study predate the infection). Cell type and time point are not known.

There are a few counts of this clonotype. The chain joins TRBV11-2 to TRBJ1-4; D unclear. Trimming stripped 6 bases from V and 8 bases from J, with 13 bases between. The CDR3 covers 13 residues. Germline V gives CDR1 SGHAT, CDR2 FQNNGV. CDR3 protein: CASSLKDSEKLFF. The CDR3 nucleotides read TGTGCCAGCAGTCTCAAAGATTCGGAAAAACTGTTTTTT.

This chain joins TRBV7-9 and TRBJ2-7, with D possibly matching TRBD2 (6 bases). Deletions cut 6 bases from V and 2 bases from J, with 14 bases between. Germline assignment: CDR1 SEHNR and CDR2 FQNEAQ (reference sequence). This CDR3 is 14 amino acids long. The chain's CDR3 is CASRRGDRAYEQYF. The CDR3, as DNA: TGTGCCAGCAGACGCGGGGACCGGGCCTACGAGCAGTACTTC.

The CDR3, as DNA: TGCGCCAGCAGCCGTTTCTCCGGGGGACCCCAGCATTTT. Its translation is CASSRFSGGPQHF. The chain combines TRBV4-1 with TRBJ1-5; weak D call: TRBD1 (5 bases). CDR3 length: 13 residues. V was shortened by 4 bases and J by 10 bases, with 14 bases between the two germline ends. The germline gives CDR1 MGHRA, CDR2 YSYEKL.

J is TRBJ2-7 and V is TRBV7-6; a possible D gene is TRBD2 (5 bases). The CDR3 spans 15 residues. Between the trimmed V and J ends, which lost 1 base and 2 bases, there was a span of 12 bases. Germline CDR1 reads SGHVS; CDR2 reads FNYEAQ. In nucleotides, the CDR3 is TGTGCCAGCAGCTTAGGCCGAGGGATCCCCTACGAGCAGTACTTC. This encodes CASSLGRGIPYEQYF.

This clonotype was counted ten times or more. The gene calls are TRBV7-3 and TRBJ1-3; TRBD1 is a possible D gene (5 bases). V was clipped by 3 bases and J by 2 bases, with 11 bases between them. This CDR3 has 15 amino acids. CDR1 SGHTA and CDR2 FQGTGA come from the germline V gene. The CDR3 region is CASSLLGTAGNTIYF. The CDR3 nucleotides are TGTGCCAGCAGCTTGCTCGGGACGGCTGGAAACACCATATATTTT.